Below are 32 T cell receptor beta chains sequenced from a single sample in a study of blood T cells in healthy people across ages. The second PCR ran about 6 to 12 cycles with a sample-barcoded 5' primer and J-beta primers. TCRdb ran MiXCR on the 5' RACE reads and lists one entry per CDR3 protein. In the table there are about 1.6 million distinct CDR3 sequences, 30% to 40% of which are singletons. The sequencing sample was made of blood. The receptors were gathered from a woman aged 25-40 years in good health.

The count of this clonotype is one. This chain links TRBV10-3 with TRBJ1-1; 7 positions agree with TRBD1. CDR1 is ENHRY and CDR2 is SYGVKD in the germline V gene. This CDR3 comprises 15 residues. V gave up 6 bases and J gave up 1 base; unmatched junction bases: 8. CDR3: CAIREGAERNTEAFF. CDR3 sequence (DNA): TGTGCCATCAGGGAGGGGGCGGAAAGGAACACTGAAGCTTTCTTT.

This clonotype was seen ten or more times. The CDR3 DNA reads TGTGCCAGCAGGCGTTCCCAGCGGGAGAACACAGATACGCAGTATTTT. Encoded protein: CASRRSQRENTDTQYF. J is TRBJ2-3 and V is TRBV12-3 or TRBV12-4; 8 nucleotides match TRBD2. V shed 6 bases and J 2 bases; nucleotides not matched to a gene: 10. CDR3 length equals 16 residues.

This clonotype was counted a single time. The chain carries TRBV11-2 and TRBJ2-4; D gene uncertain. Germline CDR1 SGHAT, CDR2 FQNNGV. CDR3 size: 15 residues. V lost 0 bases to trimming and J lost 0 bases, with 6 bases between them. The CDR3: CASSLEALAKNIQYF. The CDR3 region has the DNA TGTGCCAGCAGCTTAGAGGCTCTAGCCAAAAACATTCAGTACTTC.

J is TRBJ1-4 and V is TRBV20-1; D possibly corresponds to TRBD1 (6 bases). The CDR3 is 12 amino acids. Germline CDR1 is DFQATT and CDR2 is SNEGSKA (reference sequence). The V end was cut by 4 bases, the J end by 5 bases, with 8 bases between. CDR3 in amino acids: CSAIRGNEKLFF. In DNA, the CDR3 is TGCAGTGCTATTAGGGGGAATGAAAAACTGTTTTTT.

The chain joins TRBV9 to TRBJ1-2, with a weak D call TRBD1 (6 bases). Per the germline V gene, CDR1 is SGDLS and CDR2 is YYNGEE. V was clipped by 2 bases and J by 2 bases, with 13 bases between them. The CDR3 covers 15 residues. This CDR3 reads CASSVETRGNYGYTF. In DNA, the CDR3 is TGTGCCAGCAGCGTCGAGACCAGGGGAAACTATGGCTACACCTTC.

There are a few counts of this clonotype. The chain employs TRBV9 and TRBJ2-1; 7 bases match TRBD1. Germline CDR1 and CDR2: SGDLS and YYNGEE. This CDR3 is built from 16 residues. Losses at the gene ends were 0 bases for V and 8 bases for J; bases not matched to a gene: 11. Written as DNA, the CDR3 is TGTGCCAGCAGCGTAGCTGGGACAGCACTTTTACATGAGCAGTTCTTC. Protein: CASSVAGTALLHEQFF.

This rearrangement joins TRBV27 to TRBJ1-1; D perhaps matches TRBD1 (5 bases). The CDR3 has 13 residues. Germline V lookup: CDR1 MNHEY, CDR2 SMNVEV (reference sequence). V dropped 4 bases and J dropped 2 bases, with 8 bases sitting between them. The CDR3 spells CASSSGHNTEAFF. In nucleotides, the CDR3 is TGTGCCAGCAGTTCAGGACACAACACTGAAGCTTTCTTT.

A few counts support this clonotype. V gene TRBV5-1 combines with J gene TRBJ2-1; TRBD1 matches 10 bases. J gave up 4 bases and V 1 base, and 8 bases lay outside the gene matches. The germline V gene encodes CDR1 SGHRS and CDR2 YFSETQ. The CDR3 has 17 residues. The CDR3 DNA sequence: TGCGCCAGCAGCTTGTGGAGGGACAGGGGAACTTACAATGAGCAGTTCTTC. Translating gives CASSLWRDRGTYNEQFF.

The chain recombines TRBV20-1 with TRBJ2-7; the D gene is possibly TRBD1 (6 bases). CDR3 length equals 12 residues. Germline V lookup: CDR1 DFQATT, CDR2 SNEGSKA (reference sequence). The V gene lost 3 bases and the J gene lost 5 bases, with 11 bases spanning the gap. The CDR3 bases are TGCAGTGCTAGGCCCCCAGGGGACGAGCAGTACTTC. This sequence encodes CSARPPGDEQYF.

This clonotype has at least ten counts. The chain links TRBV4-1 to TRBJ2-5, with TRBD2 identical over 14 bases. The CDR3 totals 16 residues. CDR1 MGHRA and CDR2 YSYEKL come from the germline V gene. The V and J ends lost 4 bases and 4 bases, in that order; junction bases with no gene match: 5. In nucleotides, the CDR3 is TGCGCCAGCAGCCGACTCGGACTAGCGGGAGGAGAGACCCAGTACTTC. Its translation: CASSRLGLAGGETQYF.

This clonotype has a handful of counts. This rearrangement joins TRBV6-2 or TRBV6-3 to TRBJ1-6; D not certain. The CDR3 spans 15 residues. Germline V gives CDR1 MNHEY, CDR2 SVGEGT. V lost 4 bases, J lost 5 bases, and 12 bases lay in between. The CDR3 DNA is TGTGCCAGCAGTTCCTACGACACCAATAATTCACCCCTCCACTTT. It specifies CASSSYDTNNSPLHF.

This clonotype was seen more than once but under ten times. The gene calls are TRBV20-1 and TRBJ2-7; 7 positions match TRBD2. CDR3 length equals 13 residues. The V gene's germline CDR1 is DFQATT and CDR2 SNEGSKA (reference sequence). The trim removed 7 bases at V and 6 bases at J, leaving 12 bases unmatched. CDR3 residues: CSGYMGGPGEQYF. In nucleotides, the CDR3 is TGCAGTGGGTACATGGGAGGGCCTGGCGAGCAGTACTTC.

A word on this clonotype: This may be a read error, as it is one base from a much larger clone. This chain links TRBV4-1 with TRBJ2-5; no firm D call. V was shortened by 1 base and J by 5 bases, with 14 bases between the two germline ends. The CDR3 loop spans 15 amino acids. Germline lookup yields CDR1 MGHRA and CDR2 YSYEKL. The CDR3 sequence: CASSQVETRWETQYF. For the CDR3, the DNA is TGCGCCAGCAGCCAAGTTGAGACGAGGTGGGAGACCCAGTACTTC.

The rearrangement links TRBV20-1 to TRBJ2-1; the match to TRBD1 covers 7 bases. The CDR3 loop spans 14 amino acids. J gave up 3 bases and V 6 bases, and 8 bases lay outside the gene matches. Germline V CDR1 and CDR2: DFQATT, SNEGSKA (reference sequence). The CDR3 reads CSAPRDSVYNEQFF. CDR3 nucleotide sequence: TGCAGTGCCCCCCGGGACAGTGTCTACAATGAGCAGTTCTTC.

This clonotype was counted ten times or more. The V gene is TRBV6-6, the J gene TRBJ2-7; no definite D call. CDR1 and CDR2 from the germline V gene are MNHNY and SVGAGI (reference sequence). Between the trimmed V and J ends, which lost 6 bases and 3 bases, there was a span of 12 bases. CDR3 length: 13 residues. The CDR3 DNA is TGTGCCAGCAGGCGAGACTCCAGCTACGAGCAGTACTTC. This encodes CASRRDSSYEQYF.

The CDR3 protein is CASSPFPWTGGSTGDQETQYF. The CDR3 DNA sequence: TGCGCCAGCAGCCCCTTTCCCTGGACAGGGGGTTCGACGGGCGATCAAGAGACCCAGTACTTC. This chain links TRBV5-1 with TRBJ2-5; TRBD1 matches at 10 bases. V dropped 4 bases and J dropped 2; count of bases not matched to a gene: 23. Per the germline V gene, CDR1 is SGHRS and CDR2 is YFSETQ. The CDR3 length is 21 residues.

There are a few counts of this clonotype. The chain carries TRBV27 and TRBJ2-5, with 12 bases that match TRBD2. The J segment lost 4 bases and the V segment lost 0 bases, leaving 9 bases of the junction unmatched. Germline V gene sequence: CDR1 MNHEY, CDR2 SMNVEV (reference sequence). The CDR3 runs 18 residues. CDR3 nucleotide sequence: TGTGCCAGCAGTTTATCGAGCTGGACTAGCGGGGTACCAGAGACCCAGTACTTC. Residues: CASSLSSWTSGVPETQYF.

This clonotype has just one count. The chain has TRBV6-5 and TRBJ1-2; D possibly corresponds to TRBD1 (6 bases). Germline values: CDR1 MNHEY, CDR2 SVGAGI. V was clipped by 6 bases and J by 4 bases, with 12 bases between them. The CDR3 loop spans 13 amino acids. The CDR3 DNA follows: TGTGCCAGCAGGCACAGGACAGTCTATGGCTACACCTTC. The encoded protein is CASRHRTVYGYTF.

This chain links TRBV5-1 with TRBJ2-3; 10 positions match TRBD2. Looked up from germline, CDR1 is SGHRS and CDR2 is YFSETQ. V was clipped by 8 bases and J by 0 bases; unmatched bases: 9. The CDR3 extends over 16 amino acids. The CDR3 coding sequence is TGCGCCAGTACCCTTGGACTAGCGGCTAGCACAGATACGCAGTATTTT. It encodes CASTLGLAASTDTQYF.

This clonotype was seen many times. The chain combines TRBV20-1 with TRBJ2-7; D gene ambiguous. V was pared by 3 bases and J by 2 bases, with 14 bases between. Germline CDR1 and CDR2: DFQATT and SNEGSKA (reference sequence). The CDR3 is 14 amino acids. The DNA of the CDR3 is TGCAGTGCTAGGTCCATCGGTAACACCTACGAGCAGTACTTC. This gives the protein CSARSIGNTYEQYF.

The V call is TRBV20-1, the J call TRBJ2-7; a possible D gene is TRBD1 (6 bases). The germline CDR1 and CDR2 sequences are DFQATT and SNEGSKA (reference sequence). CDR3 length: 12 residues. The V end was cut by 4 bases, the J end by 3 bases, with 10 bases between. Written as DNA, the CDR3 is TGCAGTGCTATTGGCAGGGGCTACGAGCAGTACTTC. Translation gives CSAIGRGYEQYF.

In its sample, this clonotype was seen many times. The V call is TRBV29-1, the J call TRBJ2-6, with TRBD1 matching over 11 bases. In germline, CDR1 is SQVTM, CDR2 ANQGSEA. This CDR3 has 20 residues. Trimming at V came to 0 bases and at J to 0 bases, leaving 10 bases not matched to a gene. This chain's CDR3 is CSVEDRGDRGWLSGANVLTF. CDR3 in DNA: TGCAGCGTTGAAGATCGAGGGGACAGGGGGTGGCTCTCTGGGGCCAACGTCCTGACTTTC.

This clonotype was seen a few times. The J gene is TRBJ1-2, the V gene TRBV6-1; D is unclear. V was trimmed by 3 bases and J by 8 bases, leaving 16 bases between them. This CDR3 is 14 amino acids long. Germline CDR1 MNHNS, CDR2 SASEGT. The CDR3, as DNA: TGTGCCAGCAGTGATCCGTCCCTTTTCGGGGGCTACACCTTC. Translating it yields CASSDPSLFGGYTF.

This clonotype occurred a few times. V usage is TRBV6-2 or TRBV6-3 and J usage is TRBJ2-5, with TRBD1 matching over 8 bases. Germline CDR1 is MNHEY and CDR2 is SVGEGT. J was trimmed by 4 bases and V by 6 bases; bases with no gene match: 7. This CDR3 has 14 residues. The DNA for the CDR3 is TGTGCCAGCAGACTCCAGGGGGCCGTAGAGACCCAGTACTTC. As protein: CASRLQGAVETQYF.

The count of this clonotype is one. The rearrangement uses TRBV18 and TRBJ1-5; no clear D gene. The V gene lost 4 bases and the J gene lost 10 bases, with 17 bases spanning the gap. This CDR3 is 14 amino acids long. CDR1 is KGHSH, CDR2 LQKENI, per germline. This chain's CDR3 is CASSRNWIDKPQHF. CDR3 DNA sequence: TGTGCCAGCTCACGGAACTGGATCGACAAACCCCAGCATTTT. Together with reference TRBV18 and TRBJ1-5, the CDR3 gives the full variable domain: NAGVMQNPRHLVRRRGQEARLRCSPMKGHSHVYWYRQLPEEGLKFMVYLQKENIIDESGMPKERFSAEFPKEGPSILRIQQVVRGDSAAYFCASSRNWIDKPQHFGDGTRLSIL.

The chain is built from TRBV3-1 and TRBJ2-1; 11 nucleotides line up with TRBD2. CDR1 is LGHDT, CDR2 YNNKEL, per germline (reference sequence). The CDR3 is 16 residues long. V lost 5 bases and J lost 7; bases outside the gene matches: 10. The CDR3 region has the DNA TGTGCCAGCAGCTACACTCTAGCGGGAGGAGATAATGAGCAGTTCTTC. Residues: CASSYTLAGGDNEQFF.

This clonotype has only a few counts. Written as DNA, the CDR3 is TGTGCCAGCAGTCCAGGACAGGGGATGTATAGCAATCAGCCCCAGCATTTT. It translates to CASSPGQGMYSNQPQHF. The gene calls are TRBV27 and TRBJ1-5; 9 nucleotides match TRBD1. Germline CDR1 reads MNHEY; CDR2 reads SMNVEV (reference sequence). V dropped 5 bases and J dropped 0; count of bases not matched to a gene: 8. CDR3 length equals 17 residues.

This clonotype was counted only a few times. The rearrangement uses TRBV28 and TRBJ2-7; TRBD2 might be the D (7 bases). Germline-derived CDR1 and CDR2 are MDHEN and SYDVKM. V gave up 0 bases and J gave up 3 bases, with 9 bases separating them. This CDR3 comprises 14 residues. As DNA, the CDR3 is TGTGCCAGCAGTTTATGGGGAGGGGGCTACGAGCAGTACTTC. Translation gives CASSLWGGGYEQYF.

V gene TRBV5-1 combines with J gene TRBJ2-7; 11 nucleotides match TRBD1. The CDR3 consists of 14 residues. The germline CDR1 and CDR2 sequences are SGHRS and YFSETQ. With V trimmed by 2 bases and J by 7 bases, 5 bases remained unmatched. The CDR3, as DNA: TGCGCCAGCAGCTTTGGACAGGGGGCAAGTGAGCAGTACTTC. Encoded protein: CASSFGQGASEQYF.

J is TRBJ2-2 and V is TRBV9, with unresolved D. Looked up from germline, CDR1 is SGDLS and CDR2 is YYNGEE. The V gene lost 4 bases and the J gene lost 0 bases, with 13 bases spanning the gap. The CDR3 contains 16 residues. The CDR3 sequence is CASSFHPPSNTGELFF. The CDR3 bases are TGTGCCAGCAGCTTCCACCCCCCATCGAACACCGGGGAGCTGTTTTTT. Variable domain in full (rest from reference TRBV9 and TRBJ2-2): DSGVTQTPKHLITATGQRVTLRCSPRSGDLSVYWYQQSLDQGLQFLIQYYNGEERAKGNILERFSAQQFPDLHSELNLSSLELGDSALYFCASSFHPPSNTGELFFGEGSRLTVL.

The V call is TRBV20-1, the J call TRBJ1-5, with D possibly matching TRBD1 (6 bases). The CDR3 is 15 residues long. The V end lost 0 bases, the J end lost 6 bases, and 15 bases lay between the germline ends. The V gene's germline CDR1 is DFQATT and CDR2 SNEGSKA (reference sequence). The CDR3, as DNA: TGCAGTGCTAGAGATGGACAGTACTTGAGTCAGCCCCAGCATTTT. Protein sequence: CSARDGQYLSQPQHF.

This clonotype was counted between two and nine times. This chain uses TRBV24-1 with TRBJ1-2; D uncertain. Germline V gene lookup returns CDR1 KGHDR and CDR2 SFDVKD. Trimming removed 3 bases from V and 6 bases from J, with 10 bases in between. The CDR3 is made up of 13 amino acids. The CDR3 DNA is TGTGCCACCAGTGATAATAGGAGTAATGGCTACACCTTC. This sequence encodes CATSDNRSNGYTF.